One and the same sample provided the 14 T cell receptor beta chains below, sequenced in a study of blood T cells in healthy people across ages. Using a J-beta primer mix together with a sample-barcoded 5' primer, a second PCR was run for about 6 to 12 cycles. TCRdb re-analysed the 5' RACE reads in MiXCR, keeping a single row per CDR3 protein. The table shows fewer than 800,000 distinct CDR3 sequences, with about 52% occurring only once. The material sequenced was blood. All receptors derive from a woman aged 60-75 years in good health.

This clonotype was found a few times. The rearrangement uses TRBV29-1 and TRBJ2-7; D unresolved. Germline lookup yields CDR1 SQVTM and CDR2 ANQGSEA. Trimming took 4 bases from V and 0 from J, leaving 10 bases between them. The CDR3 consists of 13 residues. The CDR3 loop reads CSVGLRYSYEQYF. The DNA of the CDR3 is TGCAGCGTTGGTCTCCGGTACTCCTACGAGCAGTACTTC.

The sample holds a few counts of this clonotype. The chain combines TRBV27 with TRBJ1-4; 9 nucleotides match TRBD1. The trim removed 4 bases at V and 2 bases at J, leaving 5 bases unmatched. There are 16 residues in the CDR3. Germline-derived CDR1 and CDR2 are MNHEY and SMNVEV (reference sequence). CDR3 DNA sequence: TGTGCCAGCAGTTCCGGGACAGGGTACACTAATGAAAAACTGTTTTTT. Translated: CASSSGTGYTNEKLFF.

This clonotype turned up a few times. The chain carries TRBV27 and TRBJ2-7, with 12 bases that match TRBD2. Trimming cost V 6 bases and J 5 bases; bases outside gene matches: 11. CDR1 and CDR2 from the germline V gene are MNHEY and SMNVEV (reference sequence). The CDR3 contains 16 residues. CDR3 residues: CASSFLAGGKSHEQYF. The CDR3 DNA reads TGTGCCAGCAGCTTCCTAGCGGGAGGGAAGTCCCACGAGCAGTACTTC.

This clonotype was counted only a few times. The rearrangement links TRBV4-2 to TRBJ2-7, with D tentatively TRBD2 (5 bases). The germline V gene has CDR1 LGHNA and CDR2 YNFKEQ. Trimming left V 0 bases short and J 2 bases short, with 11 bases between. This CDR3 is 15 amino acids long. CDR3 DNA sequence: TGTGCCAGCAGCCAAGACAGGTCGCGGGCCTACGAGCAGTACTTC. This codes for CASSQDRSRAYEQYF.

This clonotype was detected only once. This may be a read error, as it is one base from a much larger clone. The chain uses TRBV28 and TRBJ2-4; D tentatively fits TRBD1 or TRBD2 (6 bases each). The germline V and J ends were trimmed by 3 bases and 15 bases, with 21 bases remaining between them. The germline V gene encodes CDR1 MDHEN and CDR2 SYDVKM. This CDR3 is 14 amino acids long. CDR3 region: CASSLGGTGDERYF. CDR3 DNA sequence: TGTGCCAGCAGTTTGGGGGGCACGGGGGACGAGCGGTACTTC.

This rearrangement joins TRBV29-1 to TRBJ2-5; 13 bases line up with TRBD2. V trimming: 7 bases; J trimming: 5 bases; junction bases outside the gene matches: 7. The CDR3 totals 14 residues. The germline V gene encodes CDR1 SQVTM and CDR2 ANQGSEA. The DNA of the CDR3 is TGCAGCGGGGGTACTAGCGGGAGGGAGGAGACCCAGTACTTC. Protein product: CSGGTSGREETQYF. The complete variable domain, with remaining parts taken from reference TRBV29-1 and TRBJ2-5, reads SAVISQKPSRDICQRGTSLTIQCQVDSQVTMMFWYRQQPGQSLTLIATANQGSEATYESGFVIDKFPISRPNLTFSTLTVSNMSPEDSSIYLCSGGTSGREETQYFGPGTRLLVL.

Only a few counts were recorded for this clonotype. The chain couples TRBV20-1 to TRBJ2-7; TRBD2 matches 7 bases. The germline V gene has CDR1 DFQATT and CDR2 SNEGSKA (reference sequence). CDR3 length: 15 amino acids. The V and J ends lost 0 bases and 4 bases, in that order; junction bases with no gene match: 9. CDR3 sequence (DNA): TGCAGTGCTAGAGACTTTTCGGCCGGGGGGTACGAGCAGTACTTC. Translated, it gives CSARDFSAGGYEQYF.

The chain employs TRBV5-6 and TRBJ2-2; D not certain. V lost 3 bases, J lost 2 bases, and 8 bases lay in between. CDR3 length: 14 residues. From germline, CDR1 is SGHDT and CDR2 YYEEEE. CDR3: CASSWASNTGELFF. The CDR3, as DNA: TGTGCCAGCAGCTGGGCTAGTAACACCGGGGAGCTGTTTTTT.

A word on this clonotype: At one end the junction does not follow the germline gene, possibly because of a read error. The chain has TRBV15 and TRBJ2-7; maybe TRBD1 (6 bases). The CDR3 sequence is 15 residues long. Germline V CDR1 and CDR2: LNHNV, YYDKDF (reference sequence). The DNA for the CDR3 is TGTGCCACCAGCAGCCCGGGACACCGCTCCGACGAGCAGTACTTC. Protein sequence: CATSSPGHRSDEQYF.

The rearrangement links TRBV4-3 to TRBJ2-5, with D maybe TRBD2 (6 bases). The CDR3 totals 17 residues. Trimming cost V 1 base and J 11 bases, with 26 bases left between them. In germline, CDR1 is LGHNA, CDR2 YSLEER. For the CDR3, the DNA is TGCGCCAGCAGCCAAGCTCCCCTGAGCGGGCTTTACAATGAGCAGTACTTC. The encoded protein is CASSQAPLSGLYNEQYF.

V is TRBV29-1 and J is TRBJ1-1, with D hard to call. Trimming pared 4 bases from V and 8 bases from J, leaving 8 bases between. The CDR3 runs to 10 residues. The germline gives CDR1 SQVTM, CDR2 ANQGSEA. The CDR3 reads CSVVGIEAFF. In DNA form, the CDR3 reads TGCAGCGTTGTCGGTATCGAAGCTTTCTTT.

The rearrangement links TRBV29-1 to TRBJ2-5, with a tentative D call TRBD1 (9 bases). From germline, CDR1 is SQVTM and CDR2 ANQGSEA. Trimming took off 1 base at V and 11 bases at J, with 23 bases between the two ends. The CDR3 has 15 amino acids. The CDR3 loop is CSVEVGGQGTGGQYF. The CDR3 DNA reads TGCAGCGTTGAAGTCGGGGGACAGGGCACGGGGGGGCAGTACTTC. Based on the CDR3 plus reference TRBV29-1 and TRBJ2-5, the full variable domain is SAVISQKPSRDICQRGTSLTIQCQVDSQVTMMFWYRQQPGQSLTLIATANQGSEATYESGFVIDKFPISRPNLTFSTLTVSNMSPEDSSIYLCSVEVGGQGTGGQYFGPGTRLLVL.

This clonotype was observed a few times. The chain has TRBV2 and TRBJ2-1; 8 nucleotides align to TRBD2. Germline-derived CDR1 and CDR2 are SNHLY and FYNNEI. The CDR3 covers 17 residues. V dropped 7 bases and J dropped 0; count of bases not matched to a gene: 11. Here the CDR3 reads CASTLQGTRSSYNEQFF. The CDR3 region has the DNA TGTGCCAGCACCCTCCAGGGGACTAGAAGCTCCTACAATGAGCAGTTCTTC.

The chain combines TRBV25-1 with TRBJ2-5; D remains ambiguous. Germline V lookup: CDR1 MGHDK, CDR2 SYGVNS. The CDR3 runs 13 residues. V shed 4 bases and J shed 1 base, with 7 bases lying between them. As DNA, the CDR3 is TGTGCCAGCAGTGCCCCCTCCCAAGAGACCCAGTACTTC. Protein: CASSAPSQETQYF. The full variable domain, with the rest looked up from reference TRBV25-1 and TRBJ2-5, is EADIYQTPRYLVIGTGKKITLECSQTMGHDKMYWYQQDPGMELHLIHYSYGVNSTEKGDLSSESTVSRIRTEHFPLTLESARPSHTSQYLCASSAPSQETQYFGPGTRLLVL.